A single T cell receptor (beta chain) is shown here with its context. What it binds is unknown. The junction does not match germline at one end; this may be a read error. The CDR3 extends over 15 amino acids. The V gene's germline CDR1 is SEHNR and CDR2 FQNEAQ (reference sequence). The data belong to a study of cytomegalovirus exposure and HLA in healthy donors. Overall study results and limits: When presence/absence was analysed, sequencing depth was taken to be roughly uniform across donors.

The PCR had 60 Vbeta and 13 Jbeta primers. The table came from immunoSEQ multiplex PCR; TCRdb's copy has only in-frame clones and leaves some out. The sample lists approximately 200,000 clones; less than 85% were seen once. This clonotype was sampled from a girl between 2 and 10 years old in good health and CMV-seronegative. The gene calls are TRBV7-9 and TRBJ2-2, with TRBD2 identical over 10 bases. The sample comprised PBMCs. The CDR3 DNA reads as TGTTCCAGCAGCCTTGGACTAGCGGAGACCGGGGAGCTGTTTTTT. Translation gives CSSSLGLAETGELFF.